The T cell receptor (beta chain) under discussion was sequenced for a study of CD8+CD57+ T cells in acquired aplastic anemia (dated 2018 in TCRdb). The study in broad terms: Extracted DNA from sorted CD4+ and CD8+ cells averaged about 3.4 ug, ranging from about 0.17 to 27.4 ug. Healthy donor samples averaged about 10 million reads for CD4+ and about 12 million for CD8+ cells.

Profiling of TCR beta VDJ combinations and CDR3 sequences used genomic DNA as the template. An Illumina HiSeq 2000 was used for TCR repertoire sequencing. In the authors' own workflow: TRBV/TRBJ rearrangement plots, CDR3 size and DJ length profiles, and Simpson's diversity index were used to evaluate the repertoires. The immunodominant clone was defined as the most abundant DNA sequence in deep sequencing data. CDR3 amino acid sequences were screened for sharing across subjects and were compared with published repertoires and the VDJdb database. The raw public reads went through TCRdb reprocessing: fastp at Q25, MiXCR clone calling, in-frame beta chains kept. Each entry merges the rows of one CDR3 protein and shows their most common DNA and genes. Here the V and J calls rest on TCRdb's processing, not on the authors' analysis. The sample table lists 75,000 to 90,000 distinct CDR3 sequences, under 50% of them with a count of one. 66% of the sample comes from the top ten.

What the work shows at the level of the full study, not this receptor alone: About 30 CD8+ CDR3 sequences were found in both patients and controls but appeared to be highly expressed in patients and within the immunodominant clones of the patients. Between patients and healthy controls, no significant difference in CD8+ Simpson's diversity was found (P=0.060).

In this study, sorted CD4+ and CD8+ T cells from the blood of healthy subjects and of severe aplastic anemia patients had their TCR repertoires deep-sequenced. Ficoll-Paque density gradient centrifugation was used to isolate peripheral blood mononuclear cells. Before DNA extraction, CD4+ and CD8+ T cells were sorted by FACS or by magnetic beads. The table lists this clonotype with a few counts. The clone's antigen remains unknown. No quality values exist for individual bases; no much larger clone is one base distant. From the cysteine up to the phenylalanine, the CDR3 has a length of 15 residues. The kept DNA is CDR3 alone, 45 bases in frame from the first base. Via the germline V gene, CDR1 is MGHDK and CDR2 SYGVNS. V ends up 6 bases short and J 1 base short, with an unmatched junction base count of 4.

Sequenced sample: sorted CD4+, CD8+, or CD8+CD57+ T cells (not recorded which) from PBMCs. Recombination joined TRBV25-1 with TRBJ1-2, and 11 junction bases match TRBD1. The sequence was collected from a human donor in good health, serving as a control. The nucleotide sequence reads as follows: TGTGCCAGCAGAGCCGGGACAGGGGGTAACTATGGCTACACCTTC. It encodes CASRAGTGGNYGYTF.